The T cell receptor beta chain under discussion was sequenced for a study of blood T cell repertoires in COVID-19. Study-wide context: From the United States, Italy and Spain came samples of acute and convalescent COVID-19. The cDNA or gDNA used as material had been derived from T cells, B-cell-depleted T cells, or PBMCs.

Per germline, CDR1 LGHNA and CDR2 YSLEER. The CDR3 sequence is 15 residues long. Trimming took 3 bases from V and 0 from J, leaving 9 bases between them. Per the study methods: Scientists estimated how many nucleated cells there were by amplifying reference gene primers. Generated by immunoSEQ multiplex PCR, the TCRdb table keeps only in-frame clones and is missing some. D and trimming come from the DNA, and the V and J calls and clone size come from that table. This sample yields under 250,000 clones, of which around 81% are seen a single time; around 4.4% belongs to the top ten. The sequencing sample was made of peripheral blood. This receptor was obtained from a man aged 45-65 years with active or convalescent COVID-19. The chain combines TRBV4-3 with TRBJ1-3; no reliable D call. CDR3 bases: TGCGCCAGCAGCCAGGAGGGAATCTCTGGAAACACCATATATTTT. Its protein product is CASSQEGISGNTIYF.